This TCR beta chain was found in a study of blood T cell repertoires in COVID-19. For the study at large: The study drew acute and convalescent COVID-19 samples from the United States, Italy and Spain. T cells, B-cell-depleted T cells, or PBMCs provided the cDNA or gDNA that served as material.

Original handling: Reference gene primer amplification gave estimated nucleated cell counts. TCRdb's copy holds only in-frame clones and misses some; the assay was immunoSEQ multiplex PCR. V and J calls and clone size are those listed in that table; D and trimming were worked out from the DNA. This sample carries approximately 110,000 clones, roughly 74% of them seen once, and the ten largest clones take 4.5% to 6%. Losses at the gene ends were 3 bases for V and 0 bases for J; bases not matched to a gene: 12. The CDR3 is 18 residues long. Per germline, CDR1 MNHEY and CDR2 SMNVEV (reference sequence).

The chain uses TRBV27 and TRBJ2-7; 9 nucleotides match TRBD2. Sequencing input: peripheral blood. The clonotype was recovered from an elderly man with COVID-19, enrolled during active disease. The DNA of the CDR3 is TGTGCCAGCAGTTTTCGGTCTAGCGGGGTAGATAGCTCCTACGAGCAGTACTTC. It specifies CASSFRSSGVDSSYEQYF.